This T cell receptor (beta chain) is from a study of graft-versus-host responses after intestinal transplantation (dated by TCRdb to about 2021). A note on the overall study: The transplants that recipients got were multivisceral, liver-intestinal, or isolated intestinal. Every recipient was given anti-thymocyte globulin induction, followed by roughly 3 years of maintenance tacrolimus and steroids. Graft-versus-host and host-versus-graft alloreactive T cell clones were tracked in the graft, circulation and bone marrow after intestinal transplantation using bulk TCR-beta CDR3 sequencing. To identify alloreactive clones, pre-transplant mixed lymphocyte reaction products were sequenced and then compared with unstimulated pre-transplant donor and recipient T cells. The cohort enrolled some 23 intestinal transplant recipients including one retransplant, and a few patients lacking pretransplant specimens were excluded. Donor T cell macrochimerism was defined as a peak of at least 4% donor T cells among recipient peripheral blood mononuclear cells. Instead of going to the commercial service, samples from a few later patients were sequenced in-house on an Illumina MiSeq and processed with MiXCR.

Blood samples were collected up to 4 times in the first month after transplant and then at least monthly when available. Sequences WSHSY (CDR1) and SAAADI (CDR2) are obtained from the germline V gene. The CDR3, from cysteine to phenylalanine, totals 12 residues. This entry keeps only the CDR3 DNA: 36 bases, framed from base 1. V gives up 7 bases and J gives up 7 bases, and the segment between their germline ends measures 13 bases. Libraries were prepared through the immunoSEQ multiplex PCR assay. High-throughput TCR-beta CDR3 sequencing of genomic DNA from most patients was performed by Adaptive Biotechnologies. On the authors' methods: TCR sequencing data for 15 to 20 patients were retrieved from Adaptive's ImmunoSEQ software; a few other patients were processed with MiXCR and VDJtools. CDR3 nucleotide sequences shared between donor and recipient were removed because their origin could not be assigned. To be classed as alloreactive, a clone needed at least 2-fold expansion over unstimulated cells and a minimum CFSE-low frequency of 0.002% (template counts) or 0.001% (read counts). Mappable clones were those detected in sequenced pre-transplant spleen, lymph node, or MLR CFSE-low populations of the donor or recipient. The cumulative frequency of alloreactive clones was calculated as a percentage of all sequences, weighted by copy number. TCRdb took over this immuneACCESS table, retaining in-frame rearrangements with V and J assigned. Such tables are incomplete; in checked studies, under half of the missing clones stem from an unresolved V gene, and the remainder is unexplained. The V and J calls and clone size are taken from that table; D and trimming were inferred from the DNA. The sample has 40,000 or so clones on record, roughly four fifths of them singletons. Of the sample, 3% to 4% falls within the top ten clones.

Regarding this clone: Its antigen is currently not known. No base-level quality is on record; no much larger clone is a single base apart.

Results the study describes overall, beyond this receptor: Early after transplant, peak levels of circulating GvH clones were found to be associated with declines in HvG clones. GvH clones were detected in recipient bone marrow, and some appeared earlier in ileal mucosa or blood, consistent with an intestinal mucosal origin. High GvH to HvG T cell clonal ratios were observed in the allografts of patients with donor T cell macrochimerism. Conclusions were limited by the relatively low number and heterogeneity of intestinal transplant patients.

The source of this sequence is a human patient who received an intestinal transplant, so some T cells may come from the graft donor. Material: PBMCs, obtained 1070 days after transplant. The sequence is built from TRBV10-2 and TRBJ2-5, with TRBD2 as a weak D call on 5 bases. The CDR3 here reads CASIPPEGTQYF. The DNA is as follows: TGCGCCAGCATCCCCCCAGAGGGGACCCAGTACTTC.